This TCR beta chain originates from a study of blood T cell repertoires in COVID-19. Study background: Spain, Italy and the United States supplied samples that represented acute and convalescent COVID-19.

Original handling: Amplification with reference gene primers provided the estimates of nucleated cell counts. Profiled with immunoSEQ multiplex PCR; TCRdb holds only in-frame clones, not every one. From that table come the V and J calls and clone size; the DNA was used to work out D and trimming. The table lists about 200,000 clones, approximately 86% of them singletons. Recruited during active infection, patients (from Seattle) were subsequently followed longitudinally. Between the trimmed V and J ends, which lost 0 bases and 1 base, there was a span of 8 bases. From germline, CDR1 is MGHRA and CDR2 YSYEKL. CDR3 size: 15 residues.

The specimen was peripheral blood. This chain uses TRBV4-1 with TRBJ2-3; D call uncertain. The receptor comes from a woman aged 50 to 65 with COVID-19, enrolled during active disease. The CDR3 spells CASSQDRRGTDTQYF. The CDR3 region has the DNA TGCGCCAGCAGCCAAGATAGGAGAGGCACAGATACGCAGTATTTT.